This TCR beta chain was retrieved from a study of lymphopenia after photon versus proton radiotherapy. A note on this clone: Its matching antigen is unknown.

The study's findings and limits: Better survival with proton therapy was suggested as possible, not demonstrated. After lymphocyte nadir, photon-treated repertoires showed oligoclonal expansion, especially CD8+ Temra.

The germline CDR1 and CDR2 sequences are MGHRA and YSYEKL. The CDR3 consists of 15 residues. Trimming pared 0 bases from V and 1 base from J, leaving 9 bases between. The assay was immunoSEQ multiplex PCR, and TCRdb's table has in-frame clones only and misses some. Of 68,000 or so clones in the sample, just over 90% were seen once. The sequencing here drew on peripheral blood, taken from a patient treated with photon-based radiotherapy. This receptor was identified in an older woman with pancreatic cancer. The V and J genes are TRBV4-1 and TRBJ1-1; D ambiguous. This CDR3 is CASSQDPAANTEAFF. The CDR3 DNA sequence: TGCGCCAGCAGCCAAGATCCCGCAGCGAACACTGAAGCTTTCTTT.